This TCR beta chain derives from a study of blood T cell repertoires in COVID-19. Trimming pared 2 bases from V and 6 bases from J, leaving 13 bases between. Per germline, CDR1 SGHRS and CDR2 YFSETQ. The CDR3 spans 14 residues. The assay was immunoSEQ multiplex PCR, and TCRdb's table has in-frame clones only and misses some. The sample yields under 350,000 clones, around nine tenths seen once. The source is a woman in her twenties or thirties with COVID-19, enrolled during active disease. Sequenced input: peripheral blood. The J gene is TRBJ2-3, the V gene TRBV5-1, with D tentatively TRBD2 (6 bases). The CDR3 protein is CASSLKEGMDTQYF. The CDR3 DNA is TGCGCCAGCAGCTTAAAGGAGGGAATGGATACGCAGTATTTT.